A single sample is the source of the 2 T cell receptor beta chains below, sequenced in a study of shared clonotypes between healthy human individuals. Clones were sequenced by immunoSEQ multiplex PCR, and TCRdb holds only the in-frame ones, with some missing. The table includes about 2.3 million clones, less than 95% detected once. Sequencing was done on a sample of naive CD4+ T cells from PBMCs. Subset denoted: CD45RA+ positively selected. These receptor sequences come from a man younger than 35 in good health. Some clones in this sample may be carry-over from other donors' samples.

The V gene is TRBV4-1, the J gene TRBJ1-5, with D unresolved. V lost 2 bases and J 9 bases, leaving 8 bases between the germline ends. CDR1 is MGHRA and CDR2 is YSYEKL in the germline V gene. There are 12 residues in the CDR3. The CDR3 protein is CASSQLGSPQHF. DNA for the CDR3: TGCGCCAGCAGCCAACTGGGATCGCCCCAGCATTTT.

Comments on this clone: Other DNA sequences in the sample encode the same CDR3. This chain uses TRBV6-6 with TRBJ2-7; TRBD1 matches 9 bases. The germline CDR1 and CDR2 sequences are MNHNY and SVGAGI (reference sequence). This CDR3 is built from 15 residues. V was pared by 3 bases and J by 2 bases, with 5 bases of the junction left unmatched. In nucleotides, the CDR3 is TGTGCCAGCAGTTATTCGGACAGGGGCCCCTACGAGCAGTACTTC. It specifies CASSYSDRGPYEQYF.